A single sample is the source of the 5 T cell receptor beta chains below, sequenced in a study of OX40 agonist ivuxolimab in advanced cancers. This table comes from immunoSEQ multiplex PCR, and its TCRdb copy is limited to in-frame clones, with some not included. The sample consists of roughly 48,000 clones, approximately 88% of them appearing once. Specimen: CD4+ or CD8+ T cells sorted from blood, collected in a trial of the OX40 agonist ivuxolimab. Receptor source: an adult with an advanced solid tumor such as melanoma, head and neck, liver or kidney cancer.

CDR3 in DNA: TGCGCCAGCAGCTTGATGGGGACTAGCGATGCCGGGGAGCTGTTTTTT. Amino acids: CASSLMGTSDAGELFF. The chain joins TRBV5-1 to TRBJ2-2, with 10 bases matching TRBD2. The CDR3 runs to 16 residues. The V gene end was trimmed by 1 base and the J gene end by 6 bases; junction bases not matched to a gene: 6. Per the germline V gene, CDR1 is SGHRS and CDR2 is YFSETQ.

The J gene is TRBJ2-4, the V gene TRBV7-2, with D possibly called TRBD1 or TRBD2 (7 bases each). Between the trimmed V and J ends, which lost 3 bases and 8 bases, there was a span of 11 bases. Germline V gives CDR1 SGHTA, CDR2 FQGNSA. The CDR3 is 13 residues long. The CDR3 DNA reads as TGTGCCAGCAGCTTCAGGGGGGGAGACATTCAGTACTTC. Translating it yields CASSFRGGDIQYF.

CDR3 nucleotide sequence: TGTGCCAGCTCACTCAGGGGACAGAGCTACGAGCAGTACTTC. It translates to CASSLRGQSYEQYF. V gene TRBV18 combines with J gene TRBJ2-7, with 7 bases matching TRBD1. Germline values: CDR1 KGHSH, CDR2 LQKENI. The CDR3 loop spans 14 amino acids. V trimming: 4 bases; J trimming: 3 bases; junction bases outside the gene matches: 6. The full variable domain, rest sourced from reference TRBV18 and TRBJ2-7, is NAGVMQNPRHLVRRRGQEARLRCSPMKGHSHVYWYRQLPEEGLKFMVYLQKENIIDESGMPKERFSAEFPKEGPSILRIQQVVRGDSAAYFCASSLRGQSYEQYFGPGTRLTVT.

The J gene is TRBJ1-5, the V gene TRBV2, with D hard to call. The V end was cut by 3 bases, the J end by 0 bases, with 9 bases between. Per the germline V gene, CDR1 is SNHLY and CDR2 is FYNNEI. CDR3 length: 15 amino acids. CDR3 in amino acids: CASSDTIYSNQPQHF. The CDR3 DNA is TGTGCCAGCAGTGACACAATTTATAGCAATCAGCCCCAGCATTTT. Looking up the rest from reference TRBV2 and TRBJ1-5 gives the full variable domain: EPEVTQTPSHQVTQMGQEVILRCVPISNHLYFYWYRQILGQKVEFLVSFYNNEISEKSEIFDDQFSVERPDGSNFTLKIRSTKLEDSAMYFCASSDTIYSNQPQHFGDGTRLSIL.

This sequence joins TRBV4-1 and TRBJ2-1, with TRBD2 matching over 7 bases. Germline lookup yields CDR1 MGHRA and CDR2 YSYEKL. This CDR3 has 16 amino acids. Trimming cost V 2 bases and J 3 bases; bases outside gene matches: 7. CDR3 region: CASSQPTTSSYNEQFF. Written as DNA, the CDR3 is TGCGCCAGCAGCCAACCGACGACTAGCAGCTACAATGAGCAGTTCTTC.